Listed below are T cell receptor beta chains from one sample, sequenced in a study of vaccination and CD4 T cells after COVID-19. TCRdb passed the PCR reads through MiXCR, listing each CDR3 protein once. The sample lists 15,000 or so distinct CDR3 sequences, 40% to 55% occurring once. Which antigens these TCRs recognize remains unknown. Sequencing was carried out using CD4+ T cells from blood, cultured in vitro. The receptor source for this set is a human donor who had recovered from COVID-19. CDR3s include the opening cysteine and the closing phenylalanine or tryptophan. The order of the fields is clone size, D gene, V gene, J gene, CDR3 DNA, CDR3 protein. The D gene is left open where the match is weak. Part of the rows lack a size; the others show once, few, many or a class for expanded clones.

clone_size: .; d_call: .; v_call: TRBV24-1; j_call: TRBJ2-7; cdr3_nt: TGTGCCACCAGTCTACCAGGTCGTAACGAGCAGTACTTC; cdr3_aa: CATSLPGRNEQYF
clone_size: .; d_call: .; v_call: TRBV20-1; j_call: TRBJ1-3; cdr3_nt: TGCAGTGCTAGGGTTGGGGGCCCTGGAAACACCATATATTTT; cdr3_aa: CSARVGGPGNTIYF
clone_size: .; d_call: .; v_call: TRBV10-3; j_call: TRBJ2-3; cdr3_nt: TGTGCCATCAGTGAACGAGATACGCAGTATTTT; cdr3_aa: CAISERDTQYF
clone_size: few; d_call: .; v_call: TRBV27; j_call: TRBJ2-3; cdr3_nt: TGTGCCAGCACCGATACGCGACAGGGGCTAGCGGTTAGTAGCACAGATACGCAGTATTTT; cdr3_aa: CASTDTRQGLAVSSTDTQYF
clone_size: .; d_call: .; v_call: TRBV11-2; j_call: TRBJ2-5; cdr3_nt: TGTGCCAGCAGCTTCGCGGGGAGCCGCCGAGAGACCCAGTACTTC; cdr3_aa: CASSFAGSRRETQYF
clone_size: .; d_call: .; v_call: TRBV6-2/TRBV6-3; j_call: TRBJ1-2; cdr3_nt: TGTGCCAGCAGAGTCTCAGGAGCTCTCCGGGGCTACACCTTC; cdr3_aa: CASRVSGALRGYTF
clone_size: few; d_call: .; v_call: TRBV20-1; j_call: TRBJ1-4; cdr3_nt: TGCAGTGCCCGACAGCTCCCTAATGAAAAACTGTTTTTT; cdr3_aa: CSARQLPNEKLFF
clone_size: .; d_call: .; v_call: TRBV6-1; j_call: TRBJ2-7; cdr3_nt: TGTGCCAGCAGGGAGACGGTGGCCTACGAGCAGTACTTC; cdr3_aa: CASRETVAYEQYF
clone_size: .; d_call: .; v_call: TRBV11-3; j_call: TRBJ2-5; cdr3_nt: TGTGCCAGCAGAGGGGGGGAGGCCCAAACAGAGACCCAGTACTTC; cdr3_aa: CASRGGEAQTETQYF
clone_size: .; d_call: .; v_call: TRBV29-1; j_call: TRBJ2-7; cdr3_nt: TGCAGCGTTGAACTAGGGACTGGGACCTACGAGCAGTACTTC; cdr3_aa: CSVELGTGTYEQYF
clone_size: .; d_call: TRBD2; v_call: TRBV19; j_call: TRBJ2-3; cdr3_nt: TGTGCCAGTAGTGCCACGGGACTAGCGATCACAGATACGCAGTATTTT; cdr3_aa: CASSATGLAITDTQYF
clone_size: medium-sized; d_call: .; v_call: TRBV9; j_call: TRBJ1-6; cdr3_nt: TGTGCCAGCAGCGTAGCCGAAGCACCCCTCCACTTT; cdr3_aa: CASSVAEAPLHF
clone_size: .; d_call: .; v_call: TRBV7-3; j_call: TRBJ2-1; cdr3_nt: TGTGCCAGCAGCTTAGGGCTAGCAGACAATGAGCAGTTCTTC; cdr3_aa: CASSLGLADNEQFF
clone_size: .; d_call: TRBD2; v_call: TRBV20-1; j_call: TRBJ2-3; cdr3_nt: TGCAGTGCTCCCCGTAGCGGGGGCACAGATACGCAGTATTTT; cdr3_aa: CSAPRSGGTDTQYF
clone_size: few; d_call: .; v_call: TRBV20-1; j_call: TRBJ1-2; cdr3_nt: TGCAGTGCTAGACCCAGACAGGTCGCTGGCTACACCTTC; cdr3_aa: CSARPRQVAGYTF
clone_size: few; d_call: .; v_call: TRBV7-9; j_call: TRBJ1-5; cdr3_nt: TGTGCCAGCAGCTTAGGGGGTGGATCGAATCAGCCCCAGCATTTT; cdr3_aa: CASSLGGGSNQPQHF
clone_size: .; d_call: .; v_call: TRBV7-9; j_call: TRBJ1-2; cdr3_nt: TGTGCCAGCAGCCCCCCCTACAGTAACTATGGCTACACCTTC; cdr3_aa: CASSPPYSNYGYTF
clone_size: .; d_call: TRBD1; v_call: TRBV18; j_call: TRBJ1-5; cdr3_nt: TGTGCCAGCTCATCACAGGGGGCTGCAGGCAATCAGCCCCAGCATTTT; cdr3_aa: CASSSQGAAGNQPQHF
clone_size: .; d_call: TRBD2; v_call: TRBV19; j_call: TRBJ2-1; cdr3_nt: TGTGCCAGTAGTATAGGGTCTAGCGGGAGGAGTTGGTCCTACAATGAGCAGTTCTTC; cdr3_aa: CASSIGSSGRSWSYNEQFF
clone_size: .; d_call: .; v_call: TRBV19; j_call: TRBJ1-1; cdr3_nt: TGTGCCAGTAAGGAACAGTACACTGAAGCTTTCTTT; cdr3_aa: CASKEQYTEAFF
clone_size: .; d_call: TRBD2; v_call: TRBV7-2; j_call: TRBJ2-7; cdr3_nt: TGTGCCAGCAGCCCTAGCGGGAGAGTATACGAGCAGTACTTC; cdr3_aa: CASSPSGRVYEQYF
clone_size: .; d_call: TRBD1; v_call: TRBV28; j_call: TRBJ2-4; cdr3_nt: TGTGCCAGCAGTTTCCGCGGACAGGGCGGGAACATTCAGTACTTC; cdr3_aa: CASSFRGQGGNIQYF
clone_size: .; d_call: TRBD1; v_call: TRBV19; j_call: TRBJ2-7; cdr3_nt: TGTGCCAGTAGTGCTCCGGGACAGAGTTTCTACGAGCAGTACTTC; cdr3_aa: CASSAPGQSFYEQYF
clone_size: .; d_call: .; v_call: TRBV27; j_call: TRBJ1-2; cdr3_nt: TGTGCCAGCACCGCCTCCCCACAGGGAATTCGTGGCTACACCTTC; cdr3_aa: CASTASPQGIRGYTF
clone_size: .; d_call: .; v_call: TRBV7-2; j_call: TRBJ1-5; cdr3_nt: TGTGCCAGCAGCTCCGCAGGAGGACAGCCCCAGCATTTT; cdr3_aa: CASSSAGGQPQHF
clone_size: few; d_call: .; v_call: TRBV6-5; j_call: TRBJ2-5; cdr3_nt: TGTGCCAGCAGTTCATCTAAGGAGACCCAGTACTTC; cdr3_aa: CASSSSKETQYF
clone_size: .; d_call: TRBD2; v_call: TRBV12-3/TRBV12-4; j_call: TRBJ2-3; cdr3_nt: TGTGCCAGCAGTTTGCGGGGGGCCGGAGATACGCAGTATTTT; cdr3_aa: CASSLRGAGDTQYF